Each of the 8 T cell receptor beta chains below was sequenced from the same sample in a study of T cells expressing NK-cell markers. TCRdb reprocessed the 5' RACE reads and reports one entry per CDR3 protein, with no DNA. Recorded for this sample: about 160,000 distinct CDR3 sequences. The material sequenced was blood T cells: a sorted CD56 or NKG2C T cell subset, CD4+ or CD8+ T cells, or bulk PBMC T cells (not recorded which). These receptors were taken from a woman between 18 and 70 years old in good health.

The chain carries TRBV12-3 or TRBV12-4 and TRBJ2-7; without DNA, the TCRdb call of TRBD2 cannot be checked. The CDR3 consists of 13 residues. This CDR3 reads CATRGGTSWEQYF.

This sequence joins TRBV7-2 and TRBJ1-4; the TCRdb call, TRBD1, lacks DNA for checking. The germline CDR1 and CDR2 sequences are SGHTA and FQGNSA. This CDR3 region has 15 residues. This CDR3 is CASSSQGGSNEKLFF.

This chain joins TRBV20-1 and TRBJ1-6; TCRdb indicates TRBD1, and absent DNA this call remains unverified. Per the germline V gene, CDR1 is DFQATT and CDR2 is SNEGSKA (reference sequence). There are 18 residues in the CDR3. This CDR3 is CSARATGTVGTNNSPLHF.

The chain combines TRBV20-1 with TRBJ2-5; TCRdb proposes TRBD2, but this gene call is untestable without DNA. Germline assignment: CDR1 DFQATT and CDR2 SNEGSKA (reference sequence). The CDR3 totals 17 residues. CDR3 sequence reads: CSARLGLAGGPRETQYF.

The CDR3 loop is CSDKGLYNSPLHF. The rearrangement links TRBV29-1 to TRBJ1-6. Germline CDR1 is SQVTM and CDR2 is ANQGSEA. CDR3 length: 13 amino acids.

This sequence joins TRBV7-3 and TRBJ2-6. This CDR3 contains 17 residues. Germline V gives CDR1 SGHTA, CDR2 FQGTGA. CDR3 loop: CASSRQDRYSGANVLTF.

The J gene is TRBJ1-3, the V gene TRBV11-2; as DNA is missing, the TRBD1 call by TCRdb cannot be tested. Germline-derived CDR1 and CDR2 are SGHAT and FQNNGV. The CDR3 has 14 residues. CDR3 loop: CASGQQISGNTIYF. Combining the CDR3 with reference TRBV11-2 and TRBJ1-3 gives the whole variable domain EAGVAQSPRYKIIEKRQSVAFWCNPISGHATLYWYQQILGQGPKLLIQFQNNGVVDDSQLPKDRFSAERLKGVDSTLKIQPAKLEDSAVYLCASGQQISGNTIYFGEGSWLTVV.

The genes are TRBV20-1 and TRBJ2-6; no DNA is available, so the TRBD1 call from TCRdb remains unchecked. Germline CDR1 reads DFQATT; CDR2 reads SNEGSKA (reference sequence). The CDR3 is 20 amino acids. The chain's CDR3 is CSARGHLLGANFAGANVLTF.